These 6 T cell receptor beta chains share one sample of origin, sequenced in a study of identical twins. TCRdb re-derived calls from the 5' RACE reads in MiXCR, one entry per CDR3 protein. The sample lists about 690,000 distinct CDR3 sequences; 6% to 6.5% were seen once. The sample consisted of naive T cells sorted from blood. The receptors stem from a young man in good health.

This clonotype was observed a few times. The rearrangement joins TRBV18 to TRBJ2-3, with D unclear. From germline, CDR1 is KGHSH and CDR2 LQKENI. The CDR3 contains 16 residues. Trimming stripped 0 bases from V and 0 bases from J, with 10 bases between. CDR3 in DNA: TGTGCCAGCTCACCACCGGTGGGATCTAGCACAGATACGCAGTATTTT. This codes for CASSPPVGSSTDTQYF.

The chain is built from TRBV20-1 and TRBJ2-5, with 8 bases identical to TRBD1. Unmatched junction bases numbered 3, after V lost 0 bases and J lost 0 bases. CDR1 is DFQATT and CDR2 is SNEGSKA in the germline V gene (reference sequence). The CDR3 loop spans 15 amino acids. CDR3 sequence: CSAREIQGDQETQYF. Written as DNA, the CDR3 is TGCAGTGCTAGAGAAATACAGGGGGACCAAGAGACCCAGTACTTC.

The chain is built from TRBV30 and TRBJ2-2; TRBD2 is a possible D gene (5 bases). Germline lookup yields CDR1 GTSNPN and CDR2 SVGIG (reference sequence). This CDR3 comprises 14 residues. V dropped 7 bases and J dropped 7 bases, with 19 bases sitting between them. CDR3 DNA sequence: TGTGCCTCCGGCGGGCAGTTTGGGGTCGGGGAGCTGTTTTTT. This encodes CASGGQFGVGELFF.

This clonotype was seen a few times. J is TRBJ2-2 and V is TRBV2; 10 bases match TRBD2. J lost 4 bases, V lost 4 bases, and 6 bases had no gene match. The CDR3 runs 16 residues. Germline loops: CDR1 SNHLY, CDR2 FYNNEI. Written as DNA, the CDR3 is TGTGCCAGCAGTGGGGGAGGACTAGCGGCCACCGGGGAGCTGTTTTTT. Translating gives CASSGGGLAATGELFF.

This clonotype was observed a few times. The chain couples TRBV11-3 to TRBJ2-2; tentative D call: TRBD2 (7 bases). In germline, CDR1 is SGHNT, CDR2 YENEEA. The CDR3 consists of 16 residues. V was trimmed by 2 bases and J by 1 base, leaving 11 bases between them. The CDR3 loop reads CASSLPRGGNTGELFF. CDR3 nucleotides: TGTGCCAGCAGCTTACCGAGGGGGGGGAACACCGGGGAGCTGTTTTTT.

This clonotype occurred many times. The chain joins TRBV6-1 to TRBJ1-5, with 7 bases matching TRBD1. The CDR3 consists of 16 residues. From germline, CDR1 is MNHNS and CDR2 SASEGT. Trimming cost V 5 bases and J 5 bases; bases outside gene matches: 12. The CDR3 bases are TGTGCCAGCAGTCGAATCTCCGGGACAGAGGATCAGCCCCAGCATTTT. It is translated as CASSRISGTEDQPQHF.